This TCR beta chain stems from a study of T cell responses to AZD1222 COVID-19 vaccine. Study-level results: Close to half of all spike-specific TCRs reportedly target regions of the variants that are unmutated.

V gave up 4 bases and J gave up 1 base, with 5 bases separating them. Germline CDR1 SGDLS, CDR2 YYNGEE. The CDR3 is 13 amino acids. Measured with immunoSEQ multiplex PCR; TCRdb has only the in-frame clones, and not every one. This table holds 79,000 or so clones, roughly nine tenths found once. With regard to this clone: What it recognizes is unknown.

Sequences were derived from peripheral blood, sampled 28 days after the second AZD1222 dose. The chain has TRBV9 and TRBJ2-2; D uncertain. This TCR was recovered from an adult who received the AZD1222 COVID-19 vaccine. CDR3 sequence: CASSRQNTGELFF. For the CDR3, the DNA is TGTGCCAGCAGCAGACAGAACACCGGGGAGCTGTTTTTT. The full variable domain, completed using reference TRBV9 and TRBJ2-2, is DSGVTQTPKHLITATGQRVTLRCSPRSGDLSVYWYQQSLDQGLQFLIQYYNGEERAKGNILERFSAQQFPDLHSELNLSSLELGDSALYFCASSRQNTGELFFGEGSRLTVL.